Listed here is a single T cell receptor beta chain. What this receptor recognizes is not known. No base-level quality is on record; no much larger clone is a single base apart. The library was produced with the immunoSEQ multiplex PCR assay. For the multiplex PCR, a mixture combining 60 forward primers for TCR Vbeta segments and 13 reverse primers for TCR Jbeta segments was used. Amplification of the CDR3 region of rearranged TCR beta genes was performed with a multiplex PCR assay on genomic DNA. The Illumina HiSeq System was used to sequence the amplified TCR beta libraries as 87-base-pair reads. The authors' analysis ran thus. A later analysis tallied roughly 80 million unique TCR beta chains across the roughly 610 repertoires, and roughly 11 million of those chains were shared by two or more donors. To remove PCR and sequencing errors, raw reads were error-corrected and collapsed into unique sequences using a nearest-neighbor algorithm that merged closely related sequences. To assign V, D and J gene segments, CDR3 sequences were aligned to IMGT reference sequences. Each retained sequence needed at least a six-nucleotide match to both a V gene segment and a J gene segment. Rearrangements were called productive when the CDR3 lacked stop codons and stayed in frame with V and J; all others were non-productive. Following IMGT convention, CDR3 was defined as the stretch from the second conserved V-encoded cysteine up to the conserved J-encoded phenylalanine. The earlier analysis of about 610 of the donors excluded sequences that lacked an unambiguous match to a single V gene segment. An earlier analysis of 500 to 700 of the donors classified V segments as functional when productive rearrangements were above 56.7% and as segregating when the standard deviation between donors was above 5%. A statistical classification framework was built for diagnosing cytomegalovirus status from the catalog of TCR beta chain sequences. A later analysis assigned V and J genes by comparing TCR nucleotide sequences with IMGT/GENE-DB human TR gene sequences. Using the TCRdist pipeline, a later analysis assigned CDR3 sequences along with most-parsimonious VDJ recombination scenarios. In a later analysis, each TCR beta chain was defined by its CDR3 amino acid sequence together with its V-gene family, and reads lacking a unique V-gene family were excluded. A later analysis removed 592 highly shared, low-generation-probability nucleotide sequences to deal with suspected cross-contamination and a sequencing artifact. For each public chain, a later analysis derived a clonal expansion index from normalized ranks of inferred template counts within each repertoire. In a later analysis, generation probabilities were computed with a VDJ recombination model fitted to out-of-frame rearrangements, and the resulting probabilities were checked against IGoR. In a later analysis, TCR-TCR, TCR-HLA and TCR-CMV co-occurrence was scored with hypergeometric tests, and a repertoire-size bias correction was applied to TCR pairs. To estimate false discovery rates, a later analysis permuted the HLA or CMV assignments 20 times. In a later analysis, co-occurring TCRs were grouped with DBSCAN, and TCRdist sequence similarity was added when clustering was performed within HLA-allele-positive subsets. Co-occurrence clustering excluded repertoires with fewer than 30,000 or more than 120,000 public chains, plus five with anomalous nucleotide sharing. In its TCRdb copy, this immuneACCESS table keeps in-frame sequences only and misses some clones. Where compared with another copy, unresolved V genes explain less than half of these, and the others have no known cause. V and J calls and clone size come straight from that table; D and trimming were deduced from the DNA. This sample gives over 150,000 clones in total; roughly 65% of them show up just once. Jointly, the top ten make up 4.5% of the sample.

The data stem from a study of cytomegalovirus exposure and HLA in healthy donors (dated by TCRdb to the late 2010s). Background on the whole study: An earlier analysis of around 600 of the donors reported more than 250 Gb of sequence data and 117 million unique TCR beta sequences from approximately 180 million T cells. An early release that covered more than 550 HLA-typed donors contained around 300 gigabases of sequencing data and about 93 million unique TCR sequences. Of the approximately 370 genotyped donors, roughly 80% were placed in the genetic ancestry cluster associated with self-reported Caucasian donors. The aim of the study was to test whether cataloging public T cell receptors could identify signatures of past pathogen exposure. The study profiled the T cell repertoires of approximately 700 subjects by immunosequencing and related them to cytomegalovirus serostatus. In addition to the first cohort of roughly 700 subjects, a separate validation cohort of 130 or so different subjects was used. The study combined high-throughput TCR immunosequencing, statistical association of individual TCRs with disease status, and machine learning to predict cytomegalovirus infection status. A later analysis re-analyzed previously published TCR beta repertoires from roughly 690 donors and added high-resolution HLA genotyping to study TCR occurrence patterns. Rather than drawing on any new phenotypic data, the later analysis identified candidate immune exposures from TCR beta sequences and the way those sequences occurred across donors. To decide whether each TCR beta V gene segment behaved as functional or pseudogenic, an earlier analysis of some 600 of the donors relied on high-throughput TCR beta sequencing. Alongside the repertoire data, information on donor age, sex, ethnicity and CMV serostatus was compiled. A later genetic analysis took genome-wide SNP genotypes for about three fifths of the 666 donors and used that subset as a discovery cohort. All discovery cohort repertoires had been generated on a single sequencing platform. HLA typing included class I and class II loci at four-digit resolution. Typing coverage differed by locus: A, B, C, DRB1 and DQB1 were typed in about 620-630 donors, DQA1 in roughly 500, DPA1 in 600 to 610, and DPB1 in roughly 450. About five DR-DQ haplotypes were treated as single units for association and clustering because of strong linkage in the cohort. Among some 400 genotyped donors of the cohort, an average of about 240,000 unique TCR beta nucleotide sequences was sequenced per donor, of which approximately 18% were non-productive. Summary of the overall study and its limitations: V-gene and J-gene trimming of TCR beta chains was associated with a missense DCLRE1C variant in a later genetic analysis, and the association was replicated in an independent cohort. According to a later analysis, TCR association rates differed among HLA loci, with DRB1 alleles showing the most associated TCRs and HLA-C alleles showing the fewest. HLA typing was unavailable for some donors at each locus, so association tests used only the typed subset. According to the authors, the approach could potentially be generalized to other disease states and immunological phenotypes. While some public TCRs were present in many individuals, most TCR sequences turned up only very rarely across donors. A cluster of highly shared sequence variants was judged likely to be a technical artifact of the sequencing pipeline. Most CMV-associated TCR beta chains appeared to be HLA-restricted in a later analysis, and the HLA associations seemed to be driven largely by CMV exposure. The 87-base-pair reads could not distinguish some IMGT-functional V segments, including TRBV6-2 and TRBV6-3, so those segments were excluded. Specific HLA alleles were associated with 16,951 TCR beta sequences at a false discovery rate of 0.05 in a later analysis. The only immune exposure information available for the cohort was CMV serostatus. In a later genetic analysis, fewer N-insertions in productive TCRs were reported among donors in an Asian-associated ancestry cluster than the roughly 700-donor mean. Only TCR beta chains were sequenced in this cohort, and the absence of alpha or paired-chain data limited detectable features. Several of the top co-occurrence clusters appeared to be linked to parvovirus B19, influenza, CMV and Epstein-Barr virus, according to a later analysis. Three of the identified cytomegalovirus-associated TCR beta chains were confirmed in vitro to be specific for cytomegalovirus antigens. Compared with equally common non-associated chains, HLA-associated TCR beta chains in a later analysis were more clonally expanded and had lower generation probabilities. The study gave a list of 150 to 200 TCR beta chains associated with cytomegalovirus. When HLA alleles, especially DR and DQ, strongly co-occurred, attributing TCR associations to individual alleles was difficult. The presence/absence analyses assumed that sequencing depth was roughly uniform across donors, and that assumption may not be true. A further reported finding was that TCR beta sequences accurately predicted the HLA-A and HLA-B alleles for most subjects in the first cohort. Because counts were too low, seventeen rarely observed V segments, including chromosome 9 orphons, were excluded from the earlier analysis of 587 of the donors. In both the original and validation cohorts, the classifier was reported to diagnose cytomegalovirus status with high specificity and sensitivity. An earlier analysis of approximately 540 of the donors showed that most TCR beta V segments appeared in productive rearrangements either about 87% or about 30% of the time, which broadly matched IMGT annotations. Linkage disequilibrium might explain the correlated functional status among segregating V segments, but an unknown experimental factor could not be excluded.

The CDR3, cysteine through phenylalanine, is 12 amino acids long. Just the 36-base CDR3 DNA is kept, in frame starting at base 1. Per the germline V gene, SNHLY is the CDR1 and FYNNEI is the CDR2. V is reduced by 6 bases and J by 8 bases, leaving a spacing of 8 bases between them. The cohort comprised some 730 healthy bone marrow donors. At the time of sampling, every cohort member was nominally healthy, though immune exposures that went unrecorded were likely present. The donor tested CMV seropositive and was one of the 289 seropositive cohort members. A peripheral blood sample was provided by each donor, and peripheral blood mononuclear cells were used for TCR beta sequencing. The Qiagen DNeasy Blood Extraction Kit was used to extract genomic DNA from the blood cell samples.

Material for sequencing was PBMCs. This TCR came from a woman between 18 and 29 years old in good health and CMV-seropositive. The sequence links TRBV2 to TRBJ1-6, with TRBD1 perhaps the D gene, on 6 matching bases. The encoded CDR3 is CASSQGYSPLHF. The nucleotide sequence is TGTGCCAGCAGCCAGGGGTATTCACCCCTCCACTTT.